Listed below are T cell receptor beta chains from one sample, sequenced in a study of response to subunit inactivated influenza vaccine. A single record per CDR3 protein comes from TCRdb applying MiXCR to the RT-PCR reads. The data hold around 190,000 distinct CDR3 sequences, with 14% observed a single time. This specimen was CD8+ T cells sorted from PBMCs, taken roughly 5 days after vaccination. These receptors were collected from a man aged 50 to 60 who received an inactivated influenza vaccine. CDR3s include the opening cysteine and the closing phenylalanine or tryptophan. D genes are given only for firm matches. Where a row states a size, it is once, few, many or the class of an expanded clone; other rows omit it.

v_gene: TRBV28
j_gene: TRBJ2-7
abundance: .
d_gene: .
CDR3aa: CASSLARERHYF
CDR3nt: TGTGCCAGCAGTTTAGCCAGGGAGCGCCATTACTTC

v_gene: TRBV11-2
j_gene: TRBJ2-3
abundance: .
d_gene: TRBD2
CDR3aa: CASSPTLPSGGDSTDTQYF
CDR3nt: TGTGCCAGCAGCCCCACGTTGCCTAGCGGGGGGGATTCCACAGATACGCAGTATTTT

v_gene: TRBV20-1
j_gene: TRBJ2-5
abundance: many
d_gene: .
CDR3aa: CSALFPLLGDRSQETQYF
CDR3nt: TGCAGTGCTTTATTCCCCCTCTTGGGGGACCGAAGTCAAGAGACCCAGTACTTC

v_gene: TRBV5-6
j_gene: TRBJ2-3
abundance: few
d_gene: .
CDR3aa: CASSPPSPYPERILTDTQYF
CDR3nt: TGTGCCAGCAGCCCCCCCTCCCCATACCCAGAGAGGATCCTCACAGATACGCAGTATTTT

v_gene: TRBV12-3/TRBV12-4
j_gene: TRBJ2-1
abundance: once
d_gene: .
CDR3aa: CASSLGQGDNEQFF
CDR3nt: TGTGCCAGCAGTTTGGGGCAGGGAGACAATGAGCAGTTCTTC

v_gene: TRBV2
j_gene: TRBJ1-1
abundance: .
d_gene: .
CDR3aa: CASSTGLTEAFF
CDR3nt: TGTGCCAGCAGTACAGGGTTGACTGAAGCTTTCTTT

v_gene: TRBV10-3
j_gene: TRBJ2-7
abundance: .
d_gene: TRBD2
CDR3aa: CAISERSVAGSYEQYF
CDR3nt: TGTGCCATCAGTGAAAGGTCGGTAGCGGGGTCCTACGAGCAGTACTTC

v_gene: TRBV28
j_gene: TRBJ2-5
abundance: few
d_gene: TRBD2
CDR3aa: CASSHPAGGETQYF
CDR3nt: TGTGCCAGCAGTCACCCCGCGGGGGGAGAGACCCAGTACTTC

v_gene: TRBV9
j_gene: TRBJ2-2
abundance: many
d_gene: TRBD2
CDR3aa: CASSSGLATNTGELFF
CDR3nt: TGTGCCAGCAGCTCGGGACTAGCAACGAACACCGGGGAGCTGTTTTTT

v_gene: TRBV12-3/TRBV12-4
j_gene: TRBJ1-2
abundance: few
d_gene: .
CDR3aa: CASSSTALYGYTF
CDR3nt: TGTGCCAGCAGTTCGACAGCCCTCTATGGCTACACCTTC